The clone carrying this T cell receptor (beta chain) occurred a few times. The CDR3 extends over 11 amino acids. Germline V gene lookup returns CDR1 MNHEY and CDR2 SVGAGI. Deletions cut 3 bases from V and 8 bases from J, with 5 bases between. The data derive from a study of T cells in tumors after PD-1 blockade. The wider study: A subset received ongoing vismodegib 150 mg daily alongside anti-PD-1 therapy. Peripheral blood samples averaged about 33,000 unique clonotypes and some 100,000 templates.

Method: immunoSEQ multiplex PCR; TCRdb's copy keeps in-frame clones and lacks some. The sample yields 15,000 to 20,000 clones, over 70% seen once. Genomic DNA template from tumor biopsies or peripheral blood, about 600 ng to 6,004 ng input. The chain couples TRBV6-5 to TRBJ2-1; no definite D call. Specimen: PBMCs, collected after anti-PD-1 therapy. The sequence was obtained from a human donor with advanced basal cell or squamous cell carcinoma (not recorded which). DNA for the CDR3: TGTGCCAGCAGTTATTTCCATGAGCAGTTCTTC. Translation: CASSYFHEQFF.